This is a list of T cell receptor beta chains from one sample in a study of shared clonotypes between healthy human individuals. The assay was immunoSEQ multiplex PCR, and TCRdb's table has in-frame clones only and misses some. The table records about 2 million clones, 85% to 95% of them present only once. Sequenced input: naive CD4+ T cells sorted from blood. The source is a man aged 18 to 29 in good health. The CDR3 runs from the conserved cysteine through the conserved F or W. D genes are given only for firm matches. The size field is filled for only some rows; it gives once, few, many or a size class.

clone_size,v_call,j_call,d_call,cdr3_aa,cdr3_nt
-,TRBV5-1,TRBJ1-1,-,CASSVDRHEAFF,TGCGCCAGCAGCGTGGACAGACATGAAGCTTTCTTT
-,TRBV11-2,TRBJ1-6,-,CASSSRVGGFYNSPLHF,TGTGCCAGCAGCTCCCGGGTGGGGGGGTTCTATAATTCACCCCTCCACTTT
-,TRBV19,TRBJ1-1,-,CASSRTVSDTEAFF,TGTGCCAGTTCTAGGACCGTGTCGGACACTGAAGCTTTCTTT
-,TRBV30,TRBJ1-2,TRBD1,CAWQGQGGTGYTF,TGTGCCTGGCAGGGACAGGGAGGGACGGGCTACACCTTC
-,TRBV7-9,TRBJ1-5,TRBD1,CASSSWTGGEQPQHF,TGTGCCAGCAGCTCGTGGACAGGCGGGGAGCAGCCCCAGCATTTT
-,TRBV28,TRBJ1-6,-,CASRPNDMGNSPLHF,TGTGCCAGCAGGCCTAATGATATGGGGAATTCACCCCTCCACTTT
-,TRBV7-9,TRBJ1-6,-,CASSSLTTNGNSPLHF,TGTGCCAGCAGCTCCCTTACAACGAACGGGAATTCACCCCTCCACTTT
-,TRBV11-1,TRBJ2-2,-,CASSLLGELFF,TGTGCCAGCAGCTTGCTCGGGGAGCTGTTTTTT
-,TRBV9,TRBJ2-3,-,CASTPTADTDTQYF,TGTGCCAGCACCCCGACAGCGGACACAGATACGCAGTATTTT
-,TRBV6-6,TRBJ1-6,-,CASSRTEYNSPLHF,TGTGCCAGCAGTCGTACAGAATATAATTCACCCCTCCACTTT
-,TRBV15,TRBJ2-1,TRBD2,CATRPLAGNEQFF,TGTGCCACCAGGCCCCTAGCGGGGAATGAGCAGTTCTTC
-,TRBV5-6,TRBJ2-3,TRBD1,CASSLGWAGGITDTQYF,TGTGCCAGCAGCTTGGGTTGGGCAGGGGGCATTACAGATACGCAGTATTTT
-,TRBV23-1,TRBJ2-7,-,CASRSDGTYEQYF,TGCGCCAGCAGATCGGACGGAACCTACGAGCAGTACTTC
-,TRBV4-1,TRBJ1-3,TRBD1,CASSAQGAAGNTIYF,TGCGCCAGCAGCGCGCAGGGGGCGGCTGGAAACACCATATATTTT
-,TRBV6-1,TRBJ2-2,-,CASRGFIYTGELFF,TGTGCCAGCAGAGGTTTTATTTACACCGGGGAGCTGTTTTTT
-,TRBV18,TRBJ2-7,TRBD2,CASSSTSGSPYEQYF,TGTGCCAGCTCATCGACTAGCGGGAGCCCTTACGAGCAGTACTTC
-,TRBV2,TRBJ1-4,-,CASSGDVGAGEKLFF,TGTGCCAGCAGTGGGGACGTGGGGGCTGGGGAAAAACTGTTTTTT
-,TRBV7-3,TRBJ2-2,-,CASSPNSGELFF,TGTGCCAGCAGCCCCAATTCCGGGGAGCTGTTTTTT
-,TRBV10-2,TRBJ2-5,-,CASSYRQAGETQYF,TGCGCCAGCAGCTACAGACAGGCGGGGGAGACCCAGTACTTC
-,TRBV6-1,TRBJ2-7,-,CASSGVYIAGSYEQYF,TGTGCCAGCAGTGGGGTTTATATCGCCGGCTCCTACGAGCAGTACTTC
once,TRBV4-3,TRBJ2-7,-,CASSQEIGGYEQYF,TGCGCCAGCAGCCAAGAGATAGGAGGGTACGAGCAGTACTTC
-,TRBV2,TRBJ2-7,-,CASRTDGASYEQYF,TGTGCCAGCAGAACGGACGGGGCGTCCTACGAGCAGTACTTC
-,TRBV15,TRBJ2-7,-,CATSRIVGGSYEQYF,TGTGCCACCAGCCGTATCGTTGGCGGTTCCTACGAGCAGTACTTC